Reported below is one T cell receptor (beta chain). Its antigen is unknown. Read sequence stops 3 residues before the CDR3 end, and the germline J gene provides the missing end. The data were obtained in a study of T cells in women clearing cervical HPV infection. Study-wide points: Timing of associations relative to infection is unclear; T-cell subsets were not isolated. TRBV6-7 abundance was lower in cases than controls (about 0.099% versus 0.16%).

MY09/MY11 PCR detected cervical HPV DNA; dot-blot assigned genotypes. Genomic DNA, averaging roughly 1,200 ng per sample, yielded TCR beta CDR3 via immunoSEQ. Sequencing used immunoSEQ multiplex PCR; TCRdb keeps in-frame clones, though not all of them. Its listing shows roughly 40,000 clones. CDR1 and CDR2 (germline): SEHNR, FQNEAQ (reference sequence). The CDR3 is 14 amino acids. This sequence originates from a woman between 18 and 75 years old with a cervical HPV16 infection that either progressed to CIN3+ or cleared (not recorded which). Input material: blood buffy coat. This chain connects TRBV7-9 to TRBJ2-2; TRBD1 aligns across 10 bases. The covered CDR3 bases are TGTGCCAGCAGCGCCGGGACAGGGGTTGGAAAG. As protein: CASSAGTGVGK. The CDR3 reads in full as CASSAGTGVGKLFF.